Shown below are 32 T cell receptor beta chains from a single sample sequenced in a study of cytomegalovirus exposure and HLA in healthy donors (dated by TCRdb to about 2017). Library prep was done by the immunoSEQ multiplex PCR assay. For the multiplex PCR, a mixture combining 60 forward primers for TCR Vbeta segments and 13 reverse primers for TCR Jbeta segments was used. This immuneACCESS table, as held by TCRdb, lists in-frame sequences with V and J called but not all clones. Of the missing ones, under half trace to an unresolved V gene in checked studies; the others have no known cause. This sample holds roughly 110,000 clones; approximately 73% were observed only once. Clones ranked in the top ten supply roughly 8.2% of the sample. Sequencing was done on a sample of PBMCs. These receptors all stem from a young man in good health and CMV-seronegative.

A single count supports this clone. CDR3 nucleotide sequence: TGTGCCAGCAGTTACTCTCGGGAGGGCCATGGCTACACCTTC. Its protein product is CASSYSREGHGYTF. V gene TRBV6-5 combines with J gene TRBJ1-2; D is unresolved. V lost 0 bases and J lost 6, with 11 bases in between. The CDR3 contains 14 residues. The germline V gene encodes CDR1 MNHEY and CDR2 SVGAGI.

The V and J genes are TRBV7-9 and TRBJ2-1; TRBD2 matches 7 bases. The trim removed 5 bases at V and 2 bases at J, leaving 6 bases unmatched. CDR1 SEHNR and CDR2 FQNEAQ come from the germline V gene (reference sequence). The CDR3 spans 15 residues. The CDR3 protein is CASSHRDYPYNEQFF. CDR3 bases: TGTGCCAGCAGCCACCGGGACTACCCCTACAATGAGCAGTTCTTC.

V gene TRBV5-4 combines with J gene TRBJ1-1; D may be TRBD1 (5 bases). Germline CDR1 reads SGHNT; CDR2 reads YYREEE (reference sequence). CDR3 size: 15 residues. Between the trimmed V and J ends, which lost 4 bases and 2 bases, there was a span of 15 bases. The DNA of the CDR3 is TGTGCCAGCAGCCCCGCGGGGGGTATAAACACTGAAGCTTTCTTT. Encoded protein: CASSPAGGINTEAFF.

This rearrangement joins TRBV9 to TRBJ2-5; D is perhaps TRBD1 (5 bases). Per the germline V gene, CDR1 is SGDLS and CDR2 is YYNGEE. The CDR3 spans 14 residues. Trimming pared 4 bases from V and 2 bases from J, leaving 12 bases between. The CDR3 is CASSLYGAQETQYF. CDR3 DNA sequence: TGTGCCAGCAGCTTATATGGGGCACAAGAGACCCAGTACTTC.

Turning to this clone: Other DNA sequences within the sample encode an identical CDR3. V usage is TRBV11-2 and J usage is TRBJ1-4; D perhaps matches TRBD1 (5 bases). Germline V CDR1 and CDR2: SGHAT, FQNNGV. The V end was cut by 2 bases, the J end by 0 bases, with 10 bases between. The length of the CDR3 is 16 residues. The CDR3 sequence is CASSLTGSATNEKLFF. The CDR3 bases are TGTGCCAGCAGCTTAACAGGTTCTGCAACTAATGAAAAACTGTTTTTT.

The chain has TRBV28 and TRBJ2-7; TRBD2 might be the D (5 bases). The CDR3 has 14 residues. The V and J ends lost 5 bases and 3 bases respectively, with 14 bases between them. The germline V gene encodes CDR1 MDHEN and CDR2 SYDVKM. CDR3 nucleotides: TGTGCCAGCAGTCACCCTATGAGGGACTACGAGCAGTACTTC. Translated: CASSHPMRDYEQYF.

The V and J genes are TRBV30 and TRBJ1-6; TRBD1 aligns across 7 bases. Germline values: CDR1 GTSNPN, CDR2 SVGIG (reference sequence). The CDR3 is 11 residues long. Germline trimming cut 4 bases from V and 15 bases from J; bases unmatched to any gene: 6. The CDR3 region is CAWTTGDLLHF. The CDR3 nucleotides are TGTGCCTGGACCACAGGGGATCTCCTCCACTTT. The full variable domain, in which reference TRBV30 and TRBJ1-6 provide the parts outside the CDR3, is SQTIHQWPATLVQPVGSPLSLECTVEGTSNPNLYWYRQAAGRGLQLLFYSVGIGQISSEVPQNLSASRPQDRQFILSSKKLLLSDSGFYLCAWTTGDLLHFGNGTRLTVT.

CDR3 protein: CASSLVFSWLDNSPLHF. The DNA of the CDR3 is TGTGCCAGCAGCTTAGTATTTTCCTGGCTTGATAATTCACCCCTCCACTTT. The rearrangement links TRBV5-8 to TRBJ1-6; D not resolved. CDR3 length: 17 amino acids. Germline CDR1 reads SGHTS; CDR2 reads YDEGEE. Trimming pared 2 bases from V and 5 bases from J, leaving 17 bases between.

The gene calls are TRBV6-5 and TRBJ2-1; 11 positions agree with TRBD2. CDR1 is MNHEY, CDR2 SVGAGI, per germline. V trimming: 4 bases; J trimming: 2 bases; junction bases outside the gene matches: 4. CDR3 length: 16 amino acids. For the CDR3, the DNA is TGTGCCAGCAGTTTGGGACTAGCGGCGCCCTACAATGAGCAGTTCTTC. Protein product: CASSLGLAAPYNEQFF.

This clone was picked up a small number of times. The chain combines TRBV19 with TRBJ2-1; D remains ambiguous. With 7 bases removed from V and 7 bases from J, the gap between germline ends came to 8 bases. CDR1 is LNHDA, CDR2 SQIVND, per germline (reference sequence). This CDR3 has 11 residues. In DNA form, the CDR3 reads TGTGCCAGTAAGAACGGGAATGAGCAGTTCTTC. Amino acid sequence: CASKNGNEQFF.

The chain carries TRBV5-6 and TRBJ1-5; D may be TRBD1 (6 bases). Trimming removed 4 bases from V and 0 bases from J, with 17 bases in between. The germline V gene encodes CDR1 SGHDT and CDR2 YYEEEE. CDR3 size: 17 residues. The CDR3, as DNA: TGTGCCAGCAGCCAAACCCGGGACACCTCTAGCAATCAGCCCCAGCATTTT. Its protein is CASSQTRDTSSNQPQHF.

The V gene is TRBV5-5, the J gene TRBJ2-7, with D tentatively TRBD1 (6 bases). The CDR3 consists of 14 residues. Germline V lookup: CDR1 SGHKS, CDR2 YYEKEE (reference sequence). The germline V and J ends were trimmed by 1 base and 5 bases, with 13 bases remaining between them. CDR3 nucleotide sequence: TGTGCCAGCAGCTTGAGGTCGGCAGGGGACGAGCAGTACTTC. This sequence encodes CASSLRSAGDEQYF.

This clone was detected once. The rearrangement links TRBV28 to TRBJ1-2; D might be TRBD1 (6 bases). CDR1 and CDR2 (germline): MDHEN, SYDVKM. The CDR3 length is 16 residues. V shed 6 bases and J shed 3 bases, with 20 bases lying between them. CDR3 DNA: TGTGCCAGCAGAGTTACCTCAGCGCAGGGGTACTATGGCTACACCTTC. This codes for CASRVTSAQGYYGYTF.

This clone occurred once. CDR3 loop: CASSSTRGARDTQYF. CDR3 nucleotide sequence: TGTGCCAGCAGCTCTACGCGGGGGGCCCGGGATACGCAGTATTTT. This chain connects TRBV11-2 to TRBJ2-3; 8 bases align to TRBD2. The junction had 9 bases not matched to a gene; V was cut back by 4 bases and J by 6 bases. The CDR3 runs to 15 residues. Germline V gene sequence: CDR1 SGHAT, CDR2 FQNNGV.

The chain employs TRBV7-2 and TRBJ1-5; 7 bases are a match to TRBD1. Germline V gene data show CDR1 as SGHTA and CDR2 as FQGNSA. Losses at the gene ends were 5 bases for V and 5 bases for J; bases not matched to a gene: 6. This CDR3 region has 14 residues. This chain's CDR3 is CASSPTGIHQPQHF. The CDR3 DNA follows: TGTGCCAGCAGCCCGACAGGGATTCATCAGCCCCAGCATTTT.

This clone was counted only a few times. V gene TRBV28 combines with J gene TRBJ2-3, with D hard to call. Trimming cost V 3 bases and J 4 bases, with 5 bases left between them. This CDR3 contains 12 residues. CDR1 is MDHEN and CDR2 is SYDVKM in the germline V gene. CDR3 sequence reads: CASSFLSDTQYF. DNA for the CDR3: TGTGCCAGCAGTTTTCTGTCAGATACGCAGTATTTT.

This clone was counted a single time. The chain couples TRBV18 to TRBJ2-5; perhaps TRBD2 as D (6 bases). V lost 2 bases and J lost 1, with 11 bases in between. Germline V gene data show CDR1 as KGHSH and CDR2 as LQKENI. The CDR3 is 15 amino acids. The CDR3 DNA is TGTGCCAGCTCACCAGGGGAGGTGCGCCAAGAGACCCAGTACTTC. Protein: CASSPGEVRQETQYF.

This chain uses TRBV10-3 with TRBJ1-1; a weak D match, TRBD1 (6 bases). Germline loops: CDR1 ENHRY, CDR2 SYGVKD. There are 15 residues in the CDR3. The V end lost 10 bases, the J end lost 4 bases, and 22 bases lay between the germline ends. The CDR3 loop reads CATVGSTGPGTEAFF. CDR3 coding DNA: TGTGCCACGGTGGGGTCAACAGGGCCGGGCACTGAAGCTTTCTTT.

This clone was seen a few times. The chain couples TRBV7-6 to TRBJ1-2, with D possibly matching TRBD1 (5 bases). Germline V gene data show CDR1 as SGHVS and CDR2 as FNYEAQ. V lost 1 base to trimming and J lost 2 bases, with 8 bases between them. The CDR3 runs 14 residues. As DNA, the CDR3 is TGTGCCAGCAGCTTAGGTGGGGGGAACTATGGCTACACCTTC. It is translated as CASSLGGGNYGYTF. Full variable domain (outside the CDR3, taken from reference TRBV7-6 and TRBJ1-2): GAGVSQSPRYKVTKRGQDVALRCDPISGHVSLYWYRQALGQGPEFLTYFNYEAQQDKSGLPNDRFSAERPEGSISTLTIQRTEQRDSAMYRCASSLGGGNYGYTFGSGTRLTVV.

This clone appeared a few times. V gene TRBV5-5 combines with J gene TRBJ1-5; D might be TRBD1 (6 bases). The germline gives CDR1 SGHKS, CDR2 YYEKEE (reference sequence). V dropped 4 bases and J dropped 3 bases, with 17 bases sitting between them. The CDR3 extends over 16 amino acids. CDR3 bases: TGTGCCAGCAGCCTTGATCAGGGGCCTTCCAATCAGCCCCAGCATTTT. Encoded protein: CASSLDQGPSNQPQHF.

The chain combines TRBV18 with TRBJ1-5, with 9 nucleotides matching TRBD1. Germline V lookup: CDR1 KGHSH, CDR2 LQKENI. The CDR3 totals 17 residues. V shed 1 base, J shed 5 bases, and the junction held 9 bases outside the gene matches. CDR3 nucleotide sequence: TGTGCCAGCTCACCACGACCGGGACAGGGATTCGATCAGCCCCAGCATTTT. Translated, it gives CASSPRPGQGFDQPQHF.

This chain links TRBV7-3 with TRBJ1-1; no firm D call. The V end was cut by 0 bases, the J end by 2 bases, with 7 bases between. The CDR3 contains 14 residues. Per the germline V gene, CDR1 is SGHTA and CDR2 is FQGTGA. Here the CDR3 reads CASSLTGRNTEAFF. The CDR3 DNA follows: TGTGCCAGCAGCTTAACTGGCAGAAACACTGAAGCTTTCTTT.

This chain joins TRBV11-2 and TRBJ1-6, with TRBD1 as a possible D gene (6 bases). The CDR3 consists of 15 residues. Looked up from germline, CDR1 is SGHAT and CDR2 is FQNNGV. Trimming took off 5 bases at V and 6 bases at J, with 14 bases between the two ends. The CDR3 reads CASSQSGGRNSPLHF. The CDR3 bases are TGTGCCAGCAGCCAATCGGGGGGGCGTAATTCACCCCTCCACTTT.

Details on this clone: The sample contains more than one DNA sequence encoding this CDR3. The chain recombines TRBV27 with TRBJ1-5; 8 positions agree with TRBD1. The CDR3 has 18 amino acids. The trim removed 6 bases at V and 5 bases at J, leaving 18 bases unmatched. The V gene's germline CDR1 is MNHEY and CDR2 SMNVEV (reference sequence). The CDR3, as DNA: TGTGCCAGCAGCTTAAAGGCCCCGATAGGGACAGGCGATCAGCCCCAGCATTTT. Amino acid sequence: CASSLKAPIGTGDQPQHF.

The gene calls are TRBV27 and TRBJ2-1; 9 bases are shared with TRBD1. This CDR3 is built from 16 residues. CDR1 and CDR2 from the germline V gene are MNHEY and SMNVEV (reference sequence). V was clipped by 6 bases and J by 4 bases; unmatched bases: 10. The CDR3 reads CASSSLDRGVYNEQFF. The CDR3 DNA sequence: TGTGCCAGCAGCTCCCTCGACAGGGGGGTTTACAATGAGCAGTTCTTC.

The CDR3 region has the DNA TGTGCCAGCAGCTTTATCGGTGGACTCACAGATACGCAGTATTTT. It yields the protein CASSFIGGLTDTQYF. The chain combines TRBV5-6 with TRBJ2-3; D is perhaps TRBD2 (5 bases). V lost 2 bases to trimming and J lost 2 bases, with 12 bases between them. The CDR3 loop spans 15 amino acids. The germline V gene encodes CDR1 SGHDT and CDR2 YYEEEE.

The chain recombines TRBV19 with TRBJ2-1, with D possibly matching TRBD1 (6 bases). Trimming removed 5 bases from V and 1 base from J, with 15 bases in between. The V gene's germline CDR1 is LNHDA and CDR2 SQIVND (reference sequence). The CDR3 loop spans 16 amino acids. The CDR3 loop is CASSHTGTLSYNEQFF. CDR3 sequence (DNA): TGTGCCAGTAGTCACACAGGGACACTTTCCTACAATGAGCAGTTCTTC. Drawing the rest from reference TRBV19 and TRBJ2-1, the complete variable domain is DGGITQSPKYLFRKEGQNVTLSCEQNLNHDAMYWYRQDPGQGLRLIYYSQIVNDFQKGDIAEGYSVSREKKESFPLTVTSAQKNPTAFYLCASSHTGTLSYNEQFFGPGTRLTVL.

The chain recombines TRBV9 with TRBJ1-2; no firm D call. CDR1 is SGDLS, CDR2 YYNGEE, per germline. CDR3 length: 13 residues. The V gene lost 3 bases and the J gene lost 0 bases, with 6 bases spanning the gap. This chain's CDR3 is CASSAGTNYGYTF. DNA of the CDR3: TGTGCCAGCAGCGCGGGTACTAACTATGGCTACACCTTC.

The chain carries TRBV29-1 and TRBJ1-4; 7 nucleotides line up with TRBD1. Germline lookup yields CDR1 SQVTM and CDR2 ANQGSEA. This CDR3 is built from 14 residues. The J segment lost 2 bases and the V segment lost 5 bases, leaving 5 bases of the junction unmatched. The CDR3 sequence: CSVLTGATNEKLFF. In DNA, the CDR3 is TGCAGCGTTCTTACAGGGGCCACTAATGAAAAACTGTTTTTT.

This sequence joins TRBV27 and TRBJ2-1, with 10 nucleotides matching TRBD2. J lost 1 base, V lost 3 bases, and 0 bases had no gene match. Germline CDR1 is MNHEY and CDR2 is SMNVEV (reference sequence). The CDR3 runs to 15 residues. The CDR3 loop is CASSLTSGSYNEQFF. DNA of the CDR3: TGTGCCAGCAGTTTGACTAGCGGGTCCTACAATGAGCAGTTCTTC.

This clone was seen only once. The chain uses TRBV19 and TRBJ2-1; 8 bases line up with TRBD2. CDR1 and CDR2 from the germline V gene are LNHDA and SQIVND (reference sequence). Trimming cost V 9 bases and J 9 bases; bases outside gene matches: 16. This CDR3 has 15 residues. The CDR3 spells CAREGSGRAFCEQFF. The CDR3 bases are TGTGCCAGGGAGGGGTCCGGGAGGGCGTTTTGTGAGCAGTTCTTC.

The genes are TRBV2 and TRBJ2-1, with 8 bases identical to TRBD2. CDR3 size: 14 residues. The germline V gene encodes CDR1 SNHLY and CDR2 FYNNEI. V was pared by 8 bases and J by 6 bases, with 9 bases of the junction left unmatched. The CDR3, as DNA: TGTGCCAGCTACTTCGGGACTAGTGGCAATGAGCAGTTCTTC. Protein sequence: CASYFGTSGNEQFF.